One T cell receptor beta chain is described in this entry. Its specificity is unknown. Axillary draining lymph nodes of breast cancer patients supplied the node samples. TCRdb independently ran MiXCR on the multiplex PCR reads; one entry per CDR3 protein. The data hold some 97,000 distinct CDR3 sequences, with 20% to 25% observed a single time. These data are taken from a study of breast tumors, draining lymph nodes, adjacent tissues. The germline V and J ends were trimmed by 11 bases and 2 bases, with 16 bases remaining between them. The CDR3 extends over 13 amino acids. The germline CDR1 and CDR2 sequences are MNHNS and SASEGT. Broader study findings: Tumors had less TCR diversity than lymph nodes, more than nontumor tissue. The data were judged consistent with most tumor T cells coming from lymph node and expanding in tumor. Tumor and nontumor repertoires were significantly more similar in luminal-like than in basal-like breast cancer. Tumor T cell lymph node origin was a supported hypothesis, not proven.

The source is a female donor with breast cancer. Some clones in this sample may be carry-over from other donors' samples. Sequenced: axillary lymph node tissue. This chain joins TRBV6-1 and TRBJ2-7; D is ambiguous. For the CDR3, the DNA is TGTGCCGGCAATTGGACGGGCACCTACGAGCAGTACTTC. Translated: CAGNWTGTYEQYF.